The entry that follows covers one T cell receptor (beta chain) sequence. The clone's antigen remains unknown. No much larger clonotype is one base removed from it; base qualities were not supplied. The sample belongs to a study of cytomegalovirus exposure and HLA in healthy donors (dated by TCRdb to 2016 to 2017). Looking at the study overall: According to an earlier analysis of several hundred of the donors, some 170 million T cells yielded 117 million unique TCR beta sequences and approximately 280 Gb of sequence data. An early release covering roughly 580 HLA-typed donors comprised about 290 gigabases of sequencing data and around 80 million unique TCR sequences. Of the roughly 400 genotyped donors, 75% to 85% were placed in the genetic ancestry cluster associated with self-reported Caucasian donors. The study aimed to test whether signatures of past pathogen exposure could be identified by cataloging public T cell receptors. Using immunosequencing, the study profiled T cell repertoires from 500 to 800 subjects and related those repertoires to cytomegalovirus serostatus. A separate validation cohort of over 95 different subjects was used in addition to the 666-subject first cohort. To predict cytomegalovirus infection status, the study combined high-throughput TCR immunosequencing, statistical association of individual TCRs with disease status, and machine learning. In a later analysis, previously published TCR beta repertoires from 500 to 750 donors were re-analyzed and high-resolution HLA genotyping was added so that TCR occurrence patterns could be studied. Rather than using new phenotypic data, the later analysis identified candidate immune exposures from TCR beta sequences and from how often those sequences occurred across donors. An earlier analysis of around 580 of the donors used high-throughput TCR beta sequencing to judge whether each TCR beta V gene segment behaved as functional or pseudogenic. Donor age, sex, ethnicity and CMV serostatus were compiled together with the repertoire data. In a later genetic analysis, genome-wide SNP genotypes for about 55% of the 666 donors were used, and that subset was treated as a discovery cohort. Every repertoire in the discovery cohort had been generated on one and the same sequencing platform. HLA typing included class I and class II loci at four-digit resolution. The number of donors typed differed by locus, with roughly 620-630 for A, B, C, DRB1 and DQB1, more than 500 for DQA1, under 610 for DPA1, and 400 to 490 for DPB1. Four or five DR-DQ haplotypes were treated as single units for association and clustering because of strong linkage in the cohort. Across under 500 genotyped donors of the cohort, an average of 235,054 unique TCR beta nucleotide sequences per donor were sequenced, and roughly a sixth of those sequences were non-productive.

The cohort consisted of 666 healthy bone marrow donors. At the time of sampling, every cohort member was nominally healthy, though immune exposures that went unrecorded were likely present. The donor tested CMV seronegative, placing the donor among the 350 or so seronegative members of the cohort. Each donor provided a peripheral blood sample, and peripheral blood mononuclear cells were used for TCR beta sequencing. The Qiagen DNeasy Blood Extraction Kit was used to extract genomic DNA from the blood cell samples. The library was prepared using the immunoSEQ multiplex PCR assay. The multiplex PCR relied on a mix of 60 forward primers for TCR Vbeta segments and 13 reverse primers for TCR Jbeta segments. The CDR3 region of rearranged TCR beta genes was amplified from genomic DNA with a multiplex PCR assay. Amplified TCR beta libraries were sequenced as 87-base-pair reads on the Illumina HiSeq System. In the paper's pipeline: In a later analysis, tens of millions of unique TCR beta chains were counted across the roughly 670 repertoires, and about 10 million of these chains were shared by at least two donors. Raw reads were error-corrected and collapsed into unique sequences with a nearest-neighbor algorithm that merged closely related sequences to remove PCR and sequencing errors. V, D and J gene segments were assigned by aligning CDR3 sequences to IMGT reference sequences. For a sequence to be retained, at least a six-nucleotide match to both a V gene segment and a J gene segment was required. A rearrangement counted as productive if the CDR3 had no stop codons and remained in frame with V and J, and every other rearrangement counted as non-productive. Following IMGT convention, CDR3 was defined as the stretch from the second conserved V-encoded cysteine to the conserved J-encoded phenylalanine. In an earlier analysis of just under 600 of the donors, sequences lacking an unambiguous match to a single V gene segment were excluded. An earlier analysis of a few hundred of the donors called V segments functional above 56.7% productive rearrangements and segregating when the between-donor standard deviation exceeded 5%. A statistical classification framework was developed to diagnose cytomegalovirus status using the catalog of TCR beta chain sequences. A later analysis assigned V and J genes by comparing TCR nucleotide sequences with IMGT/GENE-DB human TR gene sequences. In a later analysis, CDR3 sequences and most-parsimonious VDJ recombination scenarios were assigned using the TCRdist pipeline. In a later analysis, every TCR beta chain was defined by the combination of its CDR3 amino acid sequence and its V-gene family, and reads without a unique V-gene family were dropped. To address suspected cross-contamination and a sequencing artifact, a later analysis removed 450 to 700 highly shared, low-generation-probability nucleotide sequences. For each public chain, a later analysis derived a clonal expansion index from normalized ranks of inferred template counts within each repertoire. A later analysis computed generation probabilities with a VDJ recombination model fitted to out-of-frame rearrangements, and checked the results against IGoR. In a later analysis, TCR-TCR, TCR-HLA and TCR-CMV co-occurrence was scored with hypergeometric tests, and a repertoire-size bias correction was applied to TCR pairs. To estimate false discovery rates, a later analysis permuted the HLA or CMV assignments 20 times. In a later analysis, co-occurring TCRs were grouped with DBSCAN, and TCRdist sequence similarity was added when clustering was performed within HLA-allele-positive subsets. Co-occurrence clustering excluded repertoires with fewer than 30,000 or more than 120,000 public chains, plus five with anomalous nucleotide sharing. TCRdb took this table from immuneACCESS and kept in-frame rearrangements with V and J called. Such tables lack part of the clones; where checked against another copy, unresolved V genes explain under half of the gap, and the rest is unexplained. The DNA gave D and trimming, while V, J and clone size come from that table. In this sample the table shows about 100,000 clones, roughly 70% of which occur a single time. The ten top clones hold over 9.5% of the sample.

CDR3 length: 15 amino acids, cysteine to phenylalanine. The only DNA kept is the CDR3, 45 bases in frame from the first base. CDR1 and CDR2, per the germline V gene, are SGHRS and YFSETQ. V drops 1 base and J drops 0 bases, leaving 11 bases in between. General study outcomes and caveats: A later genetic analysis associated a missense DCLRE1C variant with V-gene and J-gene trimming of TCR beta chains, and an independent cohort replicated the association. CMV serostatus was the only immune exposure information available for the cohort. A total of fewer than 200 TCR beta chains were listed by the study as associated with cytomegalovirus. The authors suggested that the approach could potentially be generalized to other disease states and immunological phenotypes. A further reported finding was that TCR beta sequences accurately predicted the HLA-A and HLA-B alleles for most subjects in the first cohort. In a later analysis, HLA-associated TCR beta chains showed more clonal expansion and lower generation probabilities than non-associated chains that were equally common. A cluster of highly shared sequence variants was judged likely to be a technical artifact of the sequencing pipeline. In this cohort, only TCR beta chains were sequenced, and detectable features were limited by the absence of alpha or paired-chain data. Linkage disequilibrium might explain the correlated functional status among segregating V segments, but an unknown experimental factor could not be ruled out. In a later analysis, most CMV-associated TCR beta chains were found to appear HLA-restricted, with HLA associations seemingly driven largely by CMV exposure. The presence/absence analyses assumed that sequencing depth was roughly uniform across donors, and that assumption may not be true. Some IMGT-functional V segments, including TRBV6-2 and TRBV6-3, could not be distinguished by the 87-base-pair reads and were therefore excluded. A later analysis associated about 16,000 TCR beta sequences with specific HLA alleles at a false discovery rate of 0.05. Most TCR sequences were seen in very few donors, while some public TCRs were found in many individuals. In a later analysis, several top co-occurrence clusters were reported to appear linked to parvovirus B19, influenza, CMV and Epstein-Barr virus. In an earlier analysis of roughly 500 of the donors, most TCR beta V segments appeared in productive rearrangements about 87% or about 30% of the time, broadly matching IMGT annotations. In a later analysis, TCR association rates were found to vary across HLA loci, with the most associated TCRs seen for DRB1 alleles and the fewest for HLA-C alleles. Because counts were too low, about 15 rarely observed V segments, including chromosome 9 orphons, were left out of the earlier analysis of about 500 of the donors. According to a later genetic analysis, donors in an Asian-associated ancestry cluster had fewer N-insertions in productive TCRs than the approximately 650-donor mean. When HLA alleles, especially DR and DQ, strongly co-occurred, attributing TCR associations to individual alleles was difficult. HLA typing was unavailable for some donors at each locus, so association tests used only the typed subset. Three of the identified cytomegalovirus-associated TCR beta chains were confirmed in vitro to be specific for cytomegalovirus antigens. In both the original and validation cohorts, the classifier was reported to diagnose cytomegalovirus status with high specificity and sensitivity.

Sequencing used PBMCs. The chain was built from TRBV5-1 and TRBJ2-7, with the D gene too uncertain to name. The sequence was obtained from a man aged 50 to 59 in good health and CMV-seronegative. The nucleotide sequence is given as TGCGCCAGCAGCTTGCGGGTATTTAGCTCCTACGAGCAGTACTTC. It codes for CASSLRVFSSYEQYF. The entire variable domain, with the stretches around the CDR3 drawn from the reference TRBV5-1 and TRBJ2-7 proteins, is KAGVTQTPRYLIKTRGQQVTLSCSPISGHRSVSWYQQTPGQGLQFLFEYFSETQRNKGNFPGRFSGRQFSNSRSEMNVSTLELGDSALYLCASSLRVFSSYEQYFGPGTRLTVT.